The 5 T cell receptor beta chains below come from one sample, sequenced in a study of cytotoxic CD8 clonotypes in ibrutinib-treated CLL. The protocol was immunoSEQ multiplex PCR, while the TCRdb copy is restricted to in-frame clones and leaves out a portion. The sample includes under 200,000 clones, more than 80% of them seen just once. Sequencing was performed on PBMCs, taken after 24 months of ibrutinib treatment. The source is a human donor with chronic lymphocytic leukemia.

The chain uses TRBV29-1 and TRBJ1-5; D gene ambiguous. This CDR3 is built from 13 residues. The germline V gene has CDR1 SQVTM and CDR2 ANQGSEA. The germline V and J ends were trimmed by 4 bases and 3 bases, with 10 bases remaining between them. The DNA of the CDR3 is TGCAGCGTTGCCCGGGCACCCAATCAGCCCCAGCATTTT. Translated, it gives CSVARAPNQPQHF.

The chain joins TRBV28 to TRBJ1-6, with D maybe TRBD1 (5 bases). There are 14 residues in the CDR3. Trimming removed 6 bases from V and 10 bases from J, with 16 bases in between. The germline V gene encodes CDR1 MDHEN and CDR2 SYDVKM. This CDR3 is CASSVTGVWSPLHF. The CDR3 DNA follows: TGTGCCAGCAGCGTCACGGGGGTATGGTCACCCCTCCACTTT.

The CDR3 DNA reads as TGTGCCAGTAGCTTTTTGACTAGCGGAGGTAATGAGCAGTTCTTC. This codes for CASSFLTSGGNEQFF. This chain connects TRBV19 to TRBJ2-1; TRBD2 agrees at 9 bases. The CDR3 runs to 15 residues. The ends lost 6 bases at V and 7 bases at J; junction bases unmatched: 10. The germline V gene encodes CDR1 LNHDA and CDR2 SQIVND (reference sequence). The whole variable domain, filled in from reference TRBV19 and TRBJ2-1, reads DGGITQSPKYLFRKEGQNVTLSCEQNLNHDAMYWYRQDPGQGLRLIYYSQIVNDFQKGDIAEGYSVSREKKESFPLTVTSAQKNPTAFYLCASSFLTSGGNEQFFGPGTRLTVL.

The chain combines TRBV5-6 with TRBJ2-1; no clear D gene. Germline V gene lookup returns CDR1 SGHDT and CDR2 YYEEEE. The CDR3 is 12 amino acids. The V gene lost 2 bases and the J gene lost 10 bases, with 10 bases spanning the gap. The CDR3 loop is CASSFRIREQFF. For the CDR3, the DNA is TGTGCCAGCAGCTTTAGGATTAGGGAGCAGTTCTTC.

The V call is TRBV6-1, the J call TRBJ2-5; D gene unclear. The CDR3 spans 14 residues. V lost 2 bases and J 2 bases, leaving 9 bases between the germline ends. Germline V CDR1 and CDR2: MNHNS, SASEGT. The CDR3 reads CASSESLLQETQYF. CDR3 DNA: TGTGCCAGCAGTGAATCCCTACTTCAAGAGACCCAGTACTTC.